This T cell receptor (beta chain) appears in the sequencing data of a study of T cells in Graves' hyperthyroidism and ophthalmopathy. This clonotype was seen repeatedly, ten times or more. Authors of the study amplified TCR beta CDR3 regions from RNA transcripts. A set of HTBI primers served as the primers for a first-round RT-PCR of the TCR CDR3. Using its own MiXCR run on the multiplex PCR reads, TCRdb lists one record per CDR3 protein. The data contain hundreds of thousands of distinct CDR3 sequences, about 15% of them singletons. V lost 5 bases, J lost 2 bases, and 12 bases lay in between. This CDR3 has 13 amino acids. CDR1 SQVTM and CDR2 ANQGSEA come from the germline V gene. Graves' hyperthyroidism was deemed stable absent ophthalmopathy progression within 18 months. PBMCs were obtained from 10 ml fresh peripheral blood.

The gene calls are TRBV29-1 and TRBJ1-1, with a tentative D call TRBD1 (6 bases). This clonotype was obtained from a young woman with Graves' hyperthyroidism. The material sequenced was blood. CDR3 DNA: TGCAGCGTTCTTGGACAGTTTAACACTGAAGCTTTCTTT. It encodes CSVLGQFNTEAFF.